This TCR beta chain comes out of a study of T cells in Graves' hyperthyroidism and ophthalmopathy. Study background: Once the initial diagnosis was made, peripheral blood was obtained before any treatment.

Exclusion of patients followed from uncontrolled infection, other autoimmune disease, pregnancy or lactation. V gave up 3 bases and J gave up 0 bases, with 13 bases separating them. CDR3 length: 16 residues. RNA transcripts gave rise to amplified TCR beta CDR3 regions. HTBI primers drove first-round RT-PCR of the TCR CDR3. TCRdb reanalysed the multiplex PCR reads using MiXCR and keeps one entry per CDR3 protein. Of over 400,000 distinct CDR3 sequences detected, around a fifth appear once; the ten largest clones hold 49%. Many counts were recorded for this clonotype. This chain uses TRBV12-3 or TRBV12-4 with TRBJ2-3; perhaps TRBD2 as D (6 bases). Sequencing used blood. The TCR was taken from a woman aged 70-85 years with Graves' ophthalmopathy. The CDR3 is CASSFGAGGSTDTQYF. In DNA, the CDR3 is TGTGCCAGCAGTTTTGGCGCCGGAGGGAGCACAGATACGCAGTATTTT.